Only a few counts were recorded for the clone carrying this T cell receptor beta chain. Relative to the germline gene, one junction end is altered; a read error may explain this. CDR1 and CDR2 from the germline V gene are SSHAT and FNYEAQ (reference sequence). The CDR3 covers 17 residues. The sample comes from a study of blood T cell repertoires in COVID-19. Study context: The study drew acute and convalescent COVID-19 samples from the United States, Italy and Spain.

Profiling relied on immunoSEQ multiplex PCR, and the TCRdb table lists in-frame clones only, not all of them. The sample records about 29,000 clones, more than 80% being singletons. The receptor was isolated from a human donor in a cohort sampled during active COVID-19. This chain uses TRBV7-7 with TRBJ2-2; 8 bases match TRBD2. Sequencing was done on a sample of peripheral blood. The CDR3 protein is CASSPFAGGTGTGELFF. In DNA, the CDR3 is TGTGCTAGCAGCCCTTTCGCGGGGGGCACTGGCACCGGGGAGCTGTTTTTT. The full variable domain, with the rest looked up from reference TRBV7-7 and TRBJ2-2, is GAGVSQSPRYKVTKRGQDVTLRCDPISSHATLYWYQQALGQGPEFLTYFNYEAQPDKSGLPSDRFSAERPEGSISTLTIQRTEQRDSAMYRCASSPFAGGTGTGELFFGEGSRLTVL.